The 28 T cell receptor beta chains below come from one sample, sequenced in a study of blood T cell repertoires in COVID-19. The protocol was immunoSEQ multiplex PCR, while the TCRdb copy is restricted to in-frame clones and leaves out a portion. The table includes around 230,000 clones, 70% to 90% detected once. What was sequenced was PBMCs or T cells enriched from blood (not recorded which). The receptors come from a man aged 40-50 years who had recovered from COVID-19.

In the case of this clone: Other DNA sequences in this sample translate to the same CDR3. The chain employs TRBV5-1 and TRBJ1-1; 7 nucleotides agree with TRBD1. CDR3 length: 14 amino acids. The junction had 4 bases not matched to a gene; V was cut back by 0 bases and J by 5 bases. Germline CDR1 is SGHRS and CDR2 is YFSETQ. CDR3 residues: CASSLGGGGTEAFF. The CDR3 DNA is TGCGCCAGCAGCTTGGGAGGGGGCGGAACTGAAGCTTTCTTT.

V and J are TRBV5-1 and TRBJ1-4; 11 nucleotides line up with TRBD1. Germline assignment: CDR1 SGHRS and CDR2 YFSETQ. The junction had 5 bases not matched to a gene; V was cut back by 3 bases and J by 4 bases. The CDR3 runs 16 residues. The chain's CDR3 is CASSSRDRGSNEKLFF. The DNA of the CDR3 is TGCGCCAGCAGCTCCCGGGACAGGGGGAGTAATGAAAAACTGTTTTTT.

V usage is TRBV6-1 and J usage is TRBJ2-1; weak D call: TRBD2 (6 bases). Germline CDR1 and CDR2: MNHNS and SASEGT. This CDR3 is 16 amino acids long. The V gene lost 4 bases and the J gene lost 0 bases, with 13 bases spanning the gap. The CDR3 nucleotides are TGTGCCAGCAGTGCAGGAGGGGCCCCCTCCTACAATGAGCAGTTCTTC. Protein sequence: CASSAGGAPSYNEQFF.

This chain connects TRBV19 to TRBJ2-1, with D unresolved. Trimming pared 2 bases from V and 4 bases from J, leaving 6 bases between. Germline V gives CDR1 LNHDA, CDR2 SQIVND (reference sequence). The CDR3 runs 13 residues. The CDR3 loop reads CASSIRDYNEQFF. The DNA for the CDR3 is TGTGCCAGTAGTATACGAGATTACAATGAGCAGTTCTTC.

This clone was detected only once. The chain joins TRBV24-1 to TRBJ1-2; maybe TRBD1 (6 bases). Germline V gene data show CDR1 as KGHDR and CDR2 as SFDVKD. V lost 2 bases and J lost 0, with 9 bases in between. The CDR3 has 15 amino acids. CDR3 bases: TGTGCCACCAGTGATTCGGGACACCCTAACTATGGCTACACCTTC. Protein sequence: CATSDSGHPNYGYTF.

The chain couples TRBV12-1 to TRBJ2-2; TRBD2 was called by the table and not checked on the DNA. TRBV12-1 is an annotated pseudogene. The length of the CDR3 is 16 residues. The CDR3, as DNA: TGTGCCAGCAGCTTTCGTATCGATAGATCCACCGGGGAGCTGTTTTTT. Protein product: CASSFRIDRSTGELFF.

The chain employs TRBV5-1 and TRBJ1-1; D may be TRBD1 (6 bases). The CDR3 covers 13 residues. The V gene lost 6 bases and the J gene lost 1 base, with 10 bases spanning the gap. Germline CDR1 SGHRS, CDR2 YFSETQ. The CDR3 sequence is CASKDRPNTEAFF. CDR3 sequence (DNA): TGCGCCAGCAAGGACAGACCGAACACTGAAGCTTTCTTT.

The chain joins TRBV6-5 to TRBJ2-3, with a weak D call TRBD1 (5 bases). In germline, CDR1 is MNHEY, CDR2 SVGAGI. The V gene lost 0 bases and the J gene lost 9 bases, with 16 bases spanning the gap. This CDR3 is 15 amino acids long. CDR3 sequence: CASSYSKIDSVTQYF. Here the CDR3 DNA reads TGTGCCAGCAGTTACTCGAAGATCGACAGCGTGACGCAGTATTTT.

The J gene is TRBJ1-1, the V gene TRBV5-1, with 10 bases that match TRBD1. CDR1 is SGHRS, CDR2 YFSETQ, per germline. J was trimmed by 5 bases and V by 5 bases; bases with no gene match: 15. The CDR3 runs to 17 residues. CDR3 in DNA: TGCGCCAGCAGTAACGGACAGGGGGTCTCGAGGAGTACTGAAGCTTTCTTT. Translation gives CASSNGQGVSRSTEAFF.

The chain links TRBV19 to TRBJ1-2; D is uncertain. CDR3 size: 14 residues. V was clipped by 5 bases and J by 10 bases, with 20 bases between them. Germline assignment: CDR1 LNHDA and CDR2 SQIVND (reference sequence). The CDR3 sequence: CASSLLIDTVLYTF. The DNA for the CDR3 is TGTGCCAGTAGTCTTTTGATAGACACGGTTCTCTACACCTTC.

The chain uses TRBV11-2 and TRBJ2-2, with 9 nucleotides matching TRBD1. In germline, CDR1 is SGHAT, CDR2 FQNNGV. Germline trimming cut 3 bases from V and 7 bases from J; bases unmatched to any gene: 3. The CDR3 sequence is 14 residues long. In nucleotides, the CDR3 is TGTGCCAGCAGCTTCGGGACAGGGATCGGGGAGCTGTTTTTT. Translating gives CASSFGTGIGELFF.

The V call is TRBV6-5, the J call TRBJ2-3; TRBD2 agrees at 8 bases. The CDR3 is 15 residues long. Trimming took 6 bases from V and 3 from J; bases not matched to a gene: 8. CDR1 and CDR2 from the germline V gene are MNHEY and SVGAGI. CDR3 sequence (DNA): TGTGCCAGCAGGACGGGGGGGCAGGGAACAGATACGCAGTATTTT. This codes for CASRTGGQGTDTQYF.

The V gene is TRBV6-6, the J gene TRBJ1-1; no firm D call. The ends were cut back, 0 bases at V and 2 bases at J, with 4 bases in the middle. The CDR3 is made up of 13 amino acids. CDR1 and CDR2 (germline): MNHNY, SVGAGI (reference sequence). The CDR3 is CASSYSVNTEAFF. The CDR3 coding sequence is TGTGCCAGCAGTTACTCCGTTAACACTGAAGCTTTCTTT.

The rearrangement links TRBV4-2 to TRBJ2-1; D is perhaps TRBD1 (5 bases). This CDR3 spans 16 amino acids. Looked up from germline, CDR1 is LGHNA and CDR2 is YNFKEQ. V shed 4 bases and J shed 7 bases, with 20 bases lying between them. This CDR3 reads CASSPTIIDRTNEQFF. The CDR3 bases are TGTGCCAGCAGCCCAACTATTATCGACAGAACAAATGAGCAGTTCTTC.

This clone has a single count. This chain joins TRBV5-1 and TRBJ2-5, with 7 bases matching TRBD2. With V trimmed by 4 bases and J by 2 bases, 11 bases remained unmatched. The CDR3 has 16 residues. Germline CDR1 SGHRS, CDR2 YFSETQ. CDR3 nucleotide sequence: TGCGCCAGCAGCCTGACCCCTAGCGGAGCGCAAGAGACCCAGTACTTC. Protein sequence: CASSLTPSGAQETQYF.

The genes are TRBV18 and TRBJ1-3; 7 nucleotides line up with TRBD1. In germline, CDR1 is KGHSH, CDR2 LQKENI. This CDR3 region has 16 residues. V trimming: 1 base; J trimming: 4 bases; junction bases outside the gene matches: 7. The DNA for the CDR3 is TGTGCCAGCTCACCACGACAGGGAGAGGGCGGAAACACCATATATTTT. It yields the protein CASSPRQGEGGNTIYF.

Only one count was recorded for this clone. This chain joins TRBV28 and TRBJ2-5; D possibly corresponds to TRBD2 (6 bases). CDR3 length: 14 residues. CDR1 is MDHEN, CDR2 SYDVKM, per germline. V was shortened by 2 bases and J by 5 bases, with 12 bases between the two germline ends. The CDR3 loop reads CASSLISAGETQYF. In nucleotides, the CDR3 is TGTGCCAGCAGTTTAATTAGTGCGGGGGAGACCCAGTACTTC.

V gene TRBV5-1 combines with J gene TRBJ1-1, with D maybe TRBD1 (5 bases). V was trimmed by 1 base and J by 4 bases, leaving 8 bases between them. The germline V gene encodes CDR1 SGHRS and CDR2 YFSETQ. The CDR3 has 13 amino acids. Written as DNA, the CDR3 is TGCGCCAGCAGCTTGAGGGGCGCCACTGAAGCTTTCTTT. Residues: CASSLRGATEAFF.

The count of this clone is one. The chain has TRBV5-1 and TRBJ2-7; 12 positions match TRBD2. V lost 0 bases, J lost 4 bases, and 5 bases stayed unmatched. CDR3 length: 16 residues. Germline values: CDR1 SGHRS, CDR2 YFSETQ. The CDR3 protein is CASSLGLGLAGYEQYF. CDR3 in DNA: TGCGCCAGCAGCTTGGGCCTGGGACTAGCGGGTTACGAGCAGTACTTC.

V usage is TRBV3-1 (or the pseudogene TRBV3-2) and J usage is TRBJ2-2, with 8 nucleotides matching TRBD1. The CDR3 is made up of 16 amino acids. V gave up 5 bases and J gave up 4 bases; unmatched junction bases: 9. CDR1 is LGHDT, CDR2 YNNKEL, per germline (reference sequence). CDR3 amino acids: CASSLTGTGGTGELFF. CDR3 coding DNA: TGTGCCAGCAGCTTAACCGGGACAGGAGGCACCGGGGAGCTGTTTTTT.

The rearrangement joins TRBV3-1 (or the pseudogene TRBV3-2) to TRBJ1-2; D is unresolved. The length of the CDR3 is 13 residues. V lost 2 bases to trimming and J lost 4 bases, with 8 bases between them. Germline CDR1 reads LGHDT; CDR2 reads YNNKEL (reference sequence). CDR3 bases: TGTGCCAGCAGCCAACTGGAGGGCTATGGCTACACCTTC. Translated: CASSQLEGYGYTF.

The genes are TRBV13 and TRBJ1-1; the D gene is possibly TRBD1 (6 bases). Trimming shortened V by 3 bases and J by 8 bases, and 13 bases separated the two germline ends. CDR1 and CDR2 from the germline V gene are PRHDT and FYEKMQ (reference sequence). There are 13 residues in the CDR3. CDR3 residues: CASSFTQGREAFF. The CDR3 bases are TGTGCCAGCAGCTTCACACAGGGCCGGGAAGCTTTCTTT.

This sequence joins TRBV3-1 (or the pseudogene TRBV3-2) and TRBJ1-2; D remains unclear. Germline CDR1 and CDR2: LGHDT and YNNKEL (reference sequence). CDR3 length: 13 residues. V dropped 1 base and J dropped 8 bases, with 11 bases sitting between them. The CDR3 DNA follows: TGTGCCAGCAGCCAAGGCCAGAGAGGCGGCTACACCTTC. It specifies CASSQGQRGGYTF.

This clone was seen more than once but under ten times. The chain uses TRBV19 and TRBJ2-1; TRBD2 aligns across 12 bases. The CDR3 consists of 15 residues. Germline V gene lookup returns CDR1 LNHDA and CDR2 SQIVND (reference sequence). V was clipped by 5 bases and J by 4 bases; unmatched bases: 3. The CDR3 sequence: CASSVTSGGYNEQFF. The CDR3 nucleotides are TGTGCCAGTAGTGTAACTAGCGGGGGGTACAATGAGCAGTTCTTC.

The CDR3 reads CASSVVGDGYGYTF. CDR3 in DNA: TGTGCCAGCAGCGTAGTGGGAGATGGTTACGGCTACACCTTC. This chain links TRBV9 with TRBJ1-2, with D uncertain. This CDR3 region has 14 residues. The germline V gene has CDR1 SGDLS and CDR2 YYNGEE. V gave up 0 bases and J gave up 8 bases, with 14 bases separating them.

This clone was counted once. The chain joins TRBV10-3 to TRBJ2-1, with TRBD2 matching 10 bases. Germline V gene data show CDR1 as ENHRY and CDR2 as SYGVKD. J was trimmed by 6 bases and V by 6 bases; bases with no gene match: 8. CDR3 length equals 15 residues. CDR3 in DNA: TGTGCCATCAGCTTCCTAGCGGGAGCCCTCAATGAGCAGTTCTTC. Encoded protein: CAISFLAGALNEQFF.

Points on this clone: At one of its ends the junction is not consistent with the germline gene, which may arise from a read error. The CDR3 nucleotides read TGTGCCAGCAGCTTAGCTCTAGCGGGAGGGCCTGGGGTCTTC. Translation gives CASSLALAGGPGVF. This sequence joins TRBV7-2 and TRBJ2-1; TRBD2 matches 12 bases. The CDR3 totals 14 residues. Per germline, CDR1 SGHTA and CDR2 FQGNSA.

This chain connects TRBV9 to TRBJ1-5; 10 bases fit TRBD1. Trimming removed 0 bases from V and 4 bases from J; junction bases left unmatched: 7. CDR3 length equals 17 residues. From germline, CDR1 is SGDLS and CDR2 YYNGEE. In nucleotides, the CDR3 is TGTGCCAGCAGCGTAGGACAGGGGGCCGCTTTGAATCAGCCCCAGCATTTT. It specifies CASSVGQGAALNQPQHF.